Each of the 3 T cell receptor beta chains below was sequenced from the same sample in a study of cytomegalovirus exposure and HLA in healthy donors. The study ran its PCR with 60 Vbeta and 13 Jbeta primers. Using immunoSEQ multiplex PCR, the repertoire was profiled, and TCRdb retains in-frame clones only, with some absent. The sample has approximately 150,000 clones, around 74% seen once. The sequenced material came from PBMCs. The receptors derive from a female donor in good health and CMV-seronegative.

On this clone itself: The sample contains more than one DNA sequence encoding this CDR3. This chain uses TRBV28 with TRBJ2-7, with 10 bases that match TRBD2. Germline V gives CDR1 MDHEN, CDR2 SYDVKM. With V trimmed by 3 bases and J by 3 bases, 8 bases remained unmatched. The CDR3 has 16 amino acids. The CDR3: CASSFIRSSGSYEQYF. CDR3 in DNA: TGTGCCAGCAGTTTTATCAGGTCTAGCGGGAGCTACGAGCAGTACTTC.

This clone was seen only once. The chain recombines TRBV6-1 with TRBJ1-1, with a possible D match to TRBD1 (6 bases). Trimming took off 4 bases at V and 1 base at J, with 13 bases between the two ends. This CDR3 has 15 residues. Germline CDR1 is MNHNS and CDR2 is SASEGT. Written as DNA, the CDR3 is TGTGCCAGCAGTGGAGGACAGCACGGGAACACTGAAGCTTTCTTT. It yields the protein CASSGGQHGNTEAFF.

The chain joins TRBV5-5 to TRBJ2-7, with D tentatively TRBD2 (7 bases). Trimming took off 0 bases at V and 0 bases at J, with 16 bases between the two ends. The CDR3 has 17 residues. Germline V gene lookup returns CDR1 SGHKS and CDR2 YYEKEE (reference sequence). CDR3 sequence (DNA): TGTGCCAGCAGCTTGGGGATGGGGAGGGGGAGCTCCTACGAGCAGTACTTC. This encodes CASSLGMGRGSSYEQYF.